This TCR beta chain originates from a study of T cell responses to AZD1222 COVID-19 vaccine. Assay: immunoSEQ multiplex PCR; the TCRdb copy retains only in-frame clones and omits some. The sample has 85,000 to 100,000 clones; around 85% are singletons. As to this clone: The antigen remains undetermined.

Study-wide points: As reported, nearly half of all spike-specific TCRs target variant regions that are unmutated.

Trimming pared 4 bases from V and 6 bases from J, leaving 16 bases between. The CDR3 contains 14 residues. CDR1 and CDR2 from the germline V gene are LNHDA and SQIVND (reference sequence). The TCR sequence derives from an adult in good health. This material consisted of peripheral blood, taken on day 0 of AZD1222 vaccination. This chain uses TRBV19 with TRBJ2-7, with D perhaps TRBD2 (6 bases). CDR3 sequence reads: CASSTAGLGGEQYF. DNA of the CDR3: TGTGCCAGTAGTACCGCGGGACTCGGCGGCGAGCAGTACTTC. Filled out from reference TRBV19 and TRBJ2-7, the complete variable domain reads DGGITQSPKYLFRKEGQNVTLSCEQNLNHDAMYWYRQDPGQGLRLIYYSQIVNDFQKGDIAEGYSVSREKKESFPLTVTSAQKNPTAFYLCASSTAGLGGEQYFGPGTRLTVT.